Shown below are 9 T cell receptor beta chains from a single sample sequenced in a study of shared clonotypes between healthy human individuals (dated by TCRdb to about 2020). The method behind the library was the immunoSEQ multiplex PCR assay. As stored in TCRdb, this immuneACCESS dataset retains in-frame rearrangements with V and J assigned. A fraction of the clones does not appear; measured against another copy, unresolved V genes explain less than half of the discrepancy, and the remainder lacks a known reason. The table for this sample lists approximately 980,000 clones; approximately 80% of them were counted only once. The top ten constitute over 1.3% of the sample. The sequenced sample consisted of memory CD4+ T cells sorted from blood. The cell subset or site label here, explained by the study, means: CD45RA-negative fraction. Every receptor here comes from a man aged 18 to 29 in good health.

The CDR3 nucleotides read TGTGCCTGGAGCGACCGAAACTATGGCTACACCTTC. The encoded protein is CAWSDRNYGYTF. The genes are TRBV30 and TRBJ1-2; the D is unclear. Trimming took 3 bases from V and 2 from J, leaving 7 bases between them. This CDR3 has 12 amino acids. Germline CDR1 reads GTSNPN; CDR2 reads SVGIG (reference sequence).

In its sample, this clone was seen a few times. CDR3 in DNA: TGTGCCAGCAGCTGGGAGTCCCGTTGGGACGAGCAGTACTTC. Amino acid sequence: CASSWESRWDEQYF. The chain is built from TRBV5-6 and TRBJ2-7; TRBD2 is a possible D gene (5 bases). V dropped 3 bases and J dropped 5 bases, with 15 bases sitting between them. Germline V CDR1 and CDR2: SGHDT, YYEEEE. The CDR3 covers 14 residues.

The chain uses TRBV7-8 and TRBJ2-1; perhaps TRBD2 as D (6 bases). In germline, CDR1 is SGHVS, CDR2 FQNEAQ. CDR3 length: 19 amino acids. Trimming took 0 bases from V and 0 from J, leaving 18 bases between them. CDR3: CASSLAGRGRGSSYNEQFF. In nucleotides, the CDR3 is TGTGCCAGCAGCTTAGCAGGGAGAGGGCGGGGTAGCTCCTACAATGAGCAGTTCTTC. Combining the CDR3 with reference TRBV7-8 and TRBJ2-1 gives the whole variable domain GAGVSQSPRYKVAKRGQDVALRCDPISGHVSLFWYQQALGQGPEFLTYFQNEAQLDKSGLPSDRFFAERPEGSVSTLKIQRTQQEDSAVYLCASSLAGRGRGSSYNEQFFGPGTRLTVL.

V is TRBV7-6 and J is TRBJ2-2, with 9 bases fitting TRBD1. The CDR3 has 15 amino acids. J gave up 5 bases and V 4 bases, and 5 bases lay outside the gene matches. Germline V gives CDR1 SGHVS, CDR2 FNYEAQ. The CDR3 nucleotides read TGTGCCAGCAGCTGGGGACAGGGAGGGACCGGGGAGCTGTTTTTT. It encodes CASSWGQGGTGELFF.

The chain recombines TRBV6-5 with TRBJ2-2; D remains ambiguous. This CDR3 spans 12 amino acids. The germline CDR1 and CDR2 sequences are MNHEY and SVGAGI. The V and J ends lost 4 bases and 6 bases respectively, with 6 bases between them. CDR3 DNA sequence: TGTGCCAGCAGTTGGGGATCCGGGGAGCTGTTTTTT. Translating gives CASSWGSGELFF.

DNA for the CDR3: TGCGCCAGCAGCCCAGGACAGGGGAGCACAGATACGCAGTATTTT. This encodes CASSPGQGSTDTQYF. This chain links TRBV10-1 with TRBJ2-3; 9 positions agree with TRBD1. V shed 6 bases and J 0 bases; nucleotides not matched to a gene: 4. Germline V gene data show CDR1 as WNHNN and CDR2 as SYGVQD (reference sequence). The CDR3 loop spans 15 amino acids.

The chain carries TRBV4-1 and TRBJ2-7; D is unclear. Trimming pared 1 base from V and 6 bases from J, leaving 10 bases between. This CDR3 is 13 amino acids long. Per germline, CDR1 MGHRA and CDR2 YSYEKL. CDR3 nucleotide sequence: TGCGCCAGCAGCCAAGTGGGTGTCGGCGAGCAGTACTTC. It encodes CASSQVGVGEQYF.

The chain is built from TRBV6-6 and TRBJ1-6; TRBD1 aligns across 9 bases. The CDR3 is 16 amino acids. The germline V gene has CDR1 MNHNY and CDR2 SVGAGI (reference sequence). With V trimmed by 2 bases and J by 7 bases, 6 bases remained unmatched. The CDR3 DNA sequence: TGTGCCAGCAGTTACGGGTTGACAGGGGGAAATTCACCCCTCCACTTT. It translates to CASSYGLTGGNSPLHF.

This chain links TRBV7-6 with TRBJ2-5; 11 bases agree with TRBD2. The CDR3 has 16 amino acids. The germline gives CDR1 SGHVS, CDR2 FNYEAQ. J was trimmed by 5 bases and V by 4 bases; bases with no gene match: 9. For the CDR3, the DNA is TGTGCCAGCAGCTCTAGCGGGGGGCAAGTGGTCGAGACCCAGTACTTC. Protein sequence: CASSSSGGQVVETQYF.